What follows is one TCR beta chain and its context. No cognate antigen has been identified for it. Nothing much larger sits one base from this clone, and base qualities are not available. This entry is derived from a study of shared clonotypes between healthy human individuals (dated by TCRdb to 2020 to 2021). With regard to the full study: The cohort included three men and a couple of women between 18 and 49 years of age. Blood TCR repertoires of 5 or 6 healthy adults were deeply sequenced to estimate repertoire size and the extent of clonotype sharing between individuals. Libraries were prepared and TCR repertoires were sequenced by different laboratories using diverse techniques, in order to increase sequencing depth and limit assay-specific biases. Per donor, leukapheresis produced somewhere between about 0.85 and 8.9 billion PBMCs.

The donors were healthy, HIV-negative adults with no recently reported acute infections or vaccinations. Only Caucasian adults living in Nashville, Tennessee, USA were represented among the donors. For unsorted samples, some 90 million PBMCs were counted, and genomic DNA was extracted using the QIAamp DNA Blood Mini kit. Blood was obtained by leukapheresis, after which PBMCs were separated by Ficoll-Histopaque density gradient centrifugation and cryopreserved in liquid nitrogen vapor phase. TCR CDR3 regions were amplified from genomic DNA by multiplex PCR using the deep immunoSEQ assay. For each cell subset, the extracted genomic DNA was distributed evenly across all wells of several immunoSEQ 96-well plates, and each plate served as one replicate. Each replicate PCR for unsorted PBMC received about 300 ng genomic DNA, equal to 30,000 to 35,000 T cell genomes. Genomic DNA from unsorted PBMC was sequenced over ten immunoSEQ deep assay plates. Purified libraries were measured with a Qubit 3.0 fluorometer, size-checked on a Bioanalyzer 2100, and measured again with the KAPA Library Quantification kit. A separate single-read 150-cycle Illumina NextSeq 550 flow cell was used to sequence each immunoSEQ 96-well plate. The authors' analysis ran thus. Because the immunoSEQ output held only junctional sequences and lacked quality scores, the filtering could not match the filtering applied to full-length reads. To assign V/J genes and CDR3, sequences were annotated using PyIR, a Python wrapper for IgBLAST v1.9, with IMGT germline references. Reads were removed for weak V/J assignments (E-value above 1e-6), missing CDR3, stop codons, out-of-frame junctions, or ambiguous translated residues. V3J clonotypes were defined as sequences sharing the same inferred V gene, J gene, and CDR3 amino acid sequence. Percentage overlap between repertoires was computed as shared unique clonotypes divided by the size of the smaller repertoire. Richness of each repertoire was evaluated using RTK rarefaction, the Chao1 estimator, and Recon v2.1 estimates of unobserved clonotypes. Imported from immuneACCESS, the table was reduced by TCRdb to in-frame sequences with V and J called. These copies leave out some clones; in studies compared against another copy, an unresolved V gene accounts for under half, and the cause of the remainder is not known. From that table come the V and J calls and clone size; the DNA was used to work out D and trimming. For this sample there are about 560,000 clones; around 78% appear just once. About 12% of the sample comes from the top ten.

The CDR3 contains 15 residues, cysteine and phenylalanine counted. Here the CDR3 DNA is all that survives: 45 bases in frame from base 1. The junction carries 22 bases between V and J, which are trimmed by 6 bases and 5 bases respectively. CDR1 SQVTM and CDR2 ANQGSEA are derived from the germline V gene. What the study reported, not specific to this receptor: Pairwise subsampling indicated that sequencing depth was expected to affect the degree of clonotype sharing among donors. Because the study included a small number of donors, the genetic and exposure-history diversity represented was limited. Sampling was limited to blood, and TCR repertoires in tissue likely differ from TCR repertoires in blood.

The sequence was obtained from a woman in her 40s in good health. Some clones in this sample may be carry-over from other donors' samples. The specimen sequenced was PBMCs. The chain joins TRBV29-1 to TRBJ2-5; the D gene cannot be named for sure. The bases read TGCAGCGTCTCACCCCTTAGTAGCTTCGGGGAGACCCAGTACTTC. It translates as CSVSPLSSFGETQYF.